Below, 9 T cell receptor beta chains from the same sample are listed, as sequenced in a study of control samples from healthy donors and cancer patients. The repertoire was sequenced with immunoSEQ multiplex PCR; TCRdb's copy has only in-frame clones and lacks some. This sample has about 78,000 clones; 85% to 90% occur once, and the top ten carry 6% to 9.5%. What was sequenced was blood. These receptors were collected from a woman between 55 and 75 years old in good health.

This chain links TRBV23-1 with TRBJ2-7, with a possible D match to TRBD2 (6 bases). TRBV23-1 carries the ORF label, with uncertain function. V was cut by 0 bases and J by 11 bases, with 26 bases left in between. The CDR3 is 17 residues long. The CDR3 nucleotides are TGCGCCAGCAGTCAATCGAAGGAGGCCCCAGGCCTAGCGTTGGAGTACTTC. Translation: CASSQSKEAPGLALEYF.

This clone appeared a single time. The CDR3 here is CAFAGDRVNQPQHF. The CDR3 nucleotides read TGTGCCTTTGCCGGAGACAGGGTTAATCAGCCCCAGCATTTT. This chain uses TRBV11-3 with TRBJ1-5; 7 nucleotides align to TRBD1. The CDR3 has 14 amino acids. CDR1 SGHNT and CDR2 YENEEA come from the germline V gene. V lost 11 bases to trimming and J lost 4 bases; unmatched junction nucleotides: 11.

The chain is built from TRBV7-3 and TRBJ2-6; unclear D gene. V was cut by 1 base and J by 1 base, with 2 bases left in between. The V gene's germline CDR1 is SGHTA and CDR2 FQGTGA. This CDR3 is built from 14 residues. The CDR3 nucleotides are TGTGCCAGCAGCTTAATTTCTGGGGCCAACGTCCTGACTTTC. Protein sequence: CASSLISGANVLTF.

This clone was recorded once. J is TRBJ1-2 and V is TRBV5-6; D unresolved. This CDR3 region has 11 residues. Germline V CDR1 and CDR2: SGHDT, YYEEEE. Between the trimmed V and J ends, which lost 0 bases and 5 bases, there was a span of 2 bases. This CDR3 reads CASSLDYGYTF. The DNA for the CDR3 is TGTGCCAGCAGCTTGGATTATGGCTACACCTTC.

To note about this clone: Other DNA sequences from this sample encode an identical CDR3 as well. V usage is TRBV2 and J usage is TRBJ2-1; tentatively, D is TRBD2 (5 bases). This CDR3 comprises 13 residues. From germline, CDR1 is SNHLY and CDR2 FYNNEI. Deletions cut 5 bases from V and 7 bases from J, with 12 bases between. CDR3 sequence: CASSRTGNNEQFF. In DNA form, the CDR3 reads TGTGCCAGCAGTAGAACGGGGAATAATGAGCAGTTCTTC.

The J gene is TRBJ1-1, the V gene TRBV7-2; possible D gene TRBD1, 5 bases. Germline CDR1 is SGHTA and CDR2 is FQGNSA. V gave up 10 bases and J gave up 5 bases, with 20 bases separating them. The CDR3 is made up of 14 amino acids. The CDR3 bases are TGTGCCATCTCCCCCCTTGGGGGGAGGACTGAAGCTTTCTTT. Amino acids: CAISPLGGRTEAFF.

The chain's CDR3 is CASSFTGGGYYEQYF. The CDR3 bases are TGTGCCAGCAGCTTCACGGGCGGGGGGTACTACGAGCAGTACTTC. The V call is TRBV5-4, the J call TRBJ2-7, with 8 bases lining up with TRBD2. The junction had 7 bases not matched to a gene; V was cut back by 2 bases and J by 3 bases. CDR1 is SGHNT and CDR2 is YYREEE in the germline V gene (reference sequence). The CDR3 totals 15 residues.

CDR3 nucleotides: TGTGCCAGCAGCCTCGAACTTAGATTTCAGGGGGACACCATATATTTT. It translates to CASSLELRFQGDTIYF. The genes are TRBV4-2 and TRBJ1-3; 7 bases agree with TRBD1. J gave up 8 bases and V 4 bases, and 14 bases lay outside the gene matches. Germline V gene data show CDR1 as LGHNA and CDR2 as YNFKEQ. The CDR3 runs 16 residues.

The chain joins TRBV7-8 to TRBJ2-1, with D unresolved. Germline lookup yields CDR1 SGHVS and CDR2 FQNEAQ. V lost 8 bases and J 2 bases, leaving 13 bases between the germline ends. The CDR3 totals 14 residues. The CDR3 sequence is CASGLVGAYNEQFF. In DNA, the CDR3 is TGTGCCAGCGGCCTCGTAGGTGCCTACAATGAGCAGTTCTTC.